This TCR beta chain was found in a study of T cell clones after liver transplantation. Overall study findings and caveats: Post-transplant, graft-donor-reactive CD4 TCRbeta sequences in blood dropped significantly in most of the 8 subjects.

Sequencing was performed with immunoSEQ multiplex PCR; in TCRdb, only in-frame clones are kept and a portion is missing. The table includes about 58,000 clones, 70% detected once. The ends lost 2 bases at V and 4 bases at J; junction bases unmatched: 5. CDR1 is MNHNY, CDR2 SVGAGI, per germline (reference sequence). This CDR3 spans 15 amino acids. This clone occurred a few times. Its antigen is unknown. The rearrangement joins TRBV6-6 to TRBJ2-4, with 7 bases fitting TRBD2. This TCR came from a human patient who received a liver transplant. Some T cells may be transferred from the graft donor. The sample in question was CD4+ T cells from blood, obtained at the approximately 16-month timepoint. The CDR3 nucleotides are TGTGCCAGCAGTTACGGGAGGGGCGAAAAAAACATTCAGTACTTC. It translates to CASSYGRGEKNIQYF.